The 7 T cell receptor beta chains presented below share a single source sample, sequenced in a study of Graves' ophthalmopathy and Graves' hyperthyroidism. The authors amplified TCR beta CDR3 regions, and they did so from RNA transcripts for repertoire sequencing. HTBI primers were used in a first-round RT-PCR, which preceded a second-round multiplex PCR. Each CDR3 protein is one row after TCRdb ran MiXCR on the multiplex PCR reads. The sample records 150,000 to 200,000 distinct CDR3 sequences, just under 40% being singletons. Specimen: peripheral blood. The receptors shown here come from a man aged 25-45 years with Graves' ophthalmopathy.

V and J are TRBV12-5 and TRBJ2-5, with D possibly matching TRBD2 (6 bases). V shed 6 bases and J shed 1 base, with 9 bases lying between them. Germline CDR1 and CDR2: LGHNT and FRNRAP. The CDR3 is made up of 13 amino acids. The CDR3 region is CASGISGQETQYF. The CDR3 coding sequence is TGTGCTAGTGGAATTAGCGGCCAAGAGACCCAGTACTTC. The complete variable domain, with remaining parts taken from reference TRBV12-5 and TRBJ2-5, reads DARVTQTPRHKVTEMGQEVTMRCQPILGHNTVFWYRQTMMQGLELLAYFRNRAPLDDSGMPKDRFSAEMPDATLATLKIQPSEPRDSAVYFCASGISGQETQYFGPGTRLLVL.

The table lists this clonotype with many counts. The rearrangement uses TRBV10-3 and TRBJ2-7; 8 bases fit TRBD2. This CDR3 contains 14 residues. V shed 2 bases, J shed 4 bases, and the junction held 4 bases outside the gene matches. Germline values: CDR1 ENHRY, CDR2 SYGVKD. CDR3 coding DNA: TGTGCCATCAGTGAGGCTAGCGGGCGGTACGAGCAGTACTTC. Protein sequence: CAISEASGRYEQYF.

The chain employs TRBV6-5 and TRBJ1-6, with TRBD1 identical over 9 bases. Per the germline V gene, CDR1 is MNHEY and CDR2 is SVGAGI. CDR3 length: 16 residues. V trimming: 3 bases; J trimming: 7 bases; junction bases outside the gene matches: 7. CDR3 region: CASSYTRTGDNSPLHF. The CDR3 coding sequence is TGTGCCAGCAGTTATACTCGGACAGGGGACAATTCACCCCTCCACTTT.

The rearrangement uses TRBV29-1 and TRBJ2-7; 7 bases align to TRBD1. J was trimmed by 6 bases and V by 4 bases; bases with no gene match: 9. This CDR3 contains 13 residues. Germline V gene data show CDR1 as SQVTM and CDR2 as ANQGSEA. For the CDR3, the DNA is TGCAGCGTTGCCGTGCAGGGGGATGGCGAGCAGTACTTC. This codes for CSVAVQGDGEQYF.

The sample holds many counts of this clonotype. The chain is built from TRBV10-1 and TRBJ2-5; maybe TRBD2 (5 bases). The V gene's germline CDR1 is WNHNN and CDR2 SYGVQD (reference sequence). The CDR3 is 13 amino acids. V was shortened by 9 bases and J by 2 bases, with 13 bases between the two germline ends. The CDR3 reads CASAGGPQETQYF. The CDR3 DNA sequence: TGCGCCAGTGCGGGCGGACCTCAAGAGACCCAGTACTTC.

The rearrangement joins TRBV7-8 to TRBJ2-5; 9 bases are a match to TRBD1. Germline V lookup: CDR1 SGHVS, CDR2 FQNEAQ. V was clipped by 0 bases and J by 5 bases; unmatched bases: 7. The CDR3 is 16 residues long. The DNA of the CDR3 is TGTGCCAGCAGCTTAGCCCACAGGGGGCGCATGGAGACCCAGTACTTC. This encodes CASSLAHRGRMETQYF.

This clonotype was observed many times. This chain connects TRBV12-3 or TRBV12-4 to TRBJ2-7; TRBD2 matches 9 bases. Trimming removed 4 bases from V and 6 bases from J; junction bases left unmatched: 10. The CDR3 spans 15 residues. CDR3 region: CASSSGLARAGEQYF. As DNA, the CDR3 is TGTGCCAGCAGTTCAGGACTAGCGAGGGCCGGCGAGCAGTACTTC.